Below, 3 T cell receptor beta chains from the same sample are listed, as sequenced in a study of GPR56 and killer-like receptors on CD4 memory cells. Reprocessing the reads, TCRdb reports a single entry for every CDR3 protein and omits DNA. The sample data list around 2,000 distinct CDR3 sequences. Sorting by FACS used killer cell lectin-like receptor and GPR56 expression to define five CD4+ populations. The sequencing sample was made of memory CD4+ T cells from blood. The receptors here all came from a human donor in good health.

By frequency, this clonotype is medium-sized. This chain joins TRBV5-4 and TRBJ2-7; TCRdb gives TRBD2 as the D gene, but with no DNA this cannot be confirmed. From germline, CDR1 is SGHNT and CDR2 YYREEE (reference sequence). The CDR3 loop spans 15 amino acids. The CDR3 region is CASSLDSGVMYEQYF.

This clonotype is medium-sized by frequency. The V gene is TRBV7-2, the J gene TRBJ2-7. Germline CDR1 reads SGHTA; CDR2 reads FQGNSA. The CDR3 is made up of 14 amino acids. This chain's CDR3 is CASSSNRVAYEQYF.

This sequence joins TRBV14 and TRBJ1-1; with no DNA, the TCRdb D assignment of TRBD1 cannot be verified. The CDR3 extends over 15 amino acids. Germline CDR1 SGHDN, CDR2 FVKESK. This CDR3 reads CASSQSMRGRAEAFF.